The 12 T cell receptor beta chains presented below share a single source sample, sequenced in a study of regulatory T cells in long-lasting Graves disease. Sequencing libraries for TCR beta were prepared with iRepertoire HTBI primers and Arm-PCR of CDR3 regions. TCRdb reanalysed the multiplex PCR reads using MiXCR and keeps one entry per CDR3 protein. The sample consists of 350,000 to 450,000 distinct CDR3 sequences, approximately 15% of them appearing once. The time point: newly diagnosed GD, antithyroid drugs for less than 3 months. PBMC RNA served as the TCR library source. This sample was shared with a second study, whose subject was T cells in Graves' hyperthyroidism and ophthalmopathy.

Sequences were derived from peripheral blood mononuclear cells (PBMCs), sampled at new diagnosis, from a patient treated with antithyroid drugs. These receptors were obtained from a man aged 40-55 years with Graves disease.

Here the CDR3 DNA reads TGCAGTGCTAGAGCCCCCACGGCGTACATCGAGCAGTTCTTC. Translation gives CSARAPTAYIEQFF. V is TRBV20-1 and J is TRBJ2-1; no firm D call. This CDR3 comprises 14 residues. Germline assignment: CDR1 DFQATT and CDR2 SNEGSKA (reference sequence). V was shortened by 1 base and J by 10 bases, with 17 bases between the two germline ends.

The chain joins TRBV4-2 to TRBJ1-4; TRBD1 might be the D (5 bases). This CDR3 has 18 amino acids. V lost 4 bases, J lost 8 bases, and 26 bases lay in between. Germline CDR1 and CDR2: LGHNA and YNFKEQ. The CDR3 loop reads CASSLNANSRVGEEKLFF. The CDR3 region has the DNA TGTGCCAGCAGCCTTAACGCCAACAGCAGGGTAGGAGAAGAAAAACTGTTTTTT.

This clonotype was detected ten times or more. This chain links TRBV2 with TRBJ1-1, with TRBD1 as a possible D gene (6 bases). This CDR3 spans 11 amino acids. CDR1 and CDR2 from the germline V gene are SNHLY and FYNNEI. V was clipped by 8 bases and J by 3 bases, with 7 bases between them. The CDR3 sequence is CASGGHTEAFF. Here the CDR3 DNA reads TGTGCCAGCGGGGGGCACACTGAAGCTTTCTTT.

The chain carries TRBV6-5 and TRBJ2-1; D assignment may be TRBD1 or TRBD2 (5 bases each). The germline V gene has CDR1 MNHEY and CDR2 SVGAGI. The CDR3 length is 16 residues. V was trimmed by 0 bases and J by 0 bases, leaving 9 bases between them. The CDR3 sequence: CASSYSPGASYNEQFF. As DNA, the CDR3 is TGTGCCAGCAGTTACTCTCCCGGGGCCTCCTACAATGAGCAGTTCTTC.

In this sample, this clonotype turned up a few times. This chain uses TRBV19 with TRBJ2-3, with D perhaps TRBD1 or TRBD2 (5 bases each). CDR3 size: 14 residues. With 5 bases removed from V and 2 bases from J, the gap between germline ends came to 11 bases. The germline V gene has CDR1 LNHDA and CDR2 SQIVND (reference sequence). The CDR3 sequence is CASSPLGTTDTQYF. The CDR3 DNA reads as TGTGCCAGTAGTCCTCTGGGGACCACAGATACGCAGTATTTT.

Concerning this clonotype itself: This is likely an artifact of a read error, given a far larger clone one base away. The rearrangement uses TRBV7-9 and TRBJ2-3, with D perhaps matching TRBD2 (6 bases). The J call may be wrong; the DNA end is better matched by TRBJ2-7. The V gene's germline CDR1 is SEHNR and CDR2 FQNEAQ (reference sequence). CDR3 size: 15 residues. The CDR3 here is CASSGGIMIANEQYF. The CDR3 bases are TGTGCCAGCAGCGGCGGGATAATGATCGCCAATGAGCAGTACTTC.

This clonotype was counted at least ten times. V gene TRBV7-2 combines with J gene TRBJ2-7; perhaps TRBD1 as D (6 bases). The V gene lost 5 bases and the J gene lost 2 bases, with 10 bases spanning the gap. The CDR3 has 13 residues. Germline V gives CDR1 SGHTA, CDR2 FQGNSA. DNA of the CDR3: TGTGCCAGCAGCCTAAACAGGGCCTACGAGCAGTACTTC. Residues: CASSLNRAYEQYF.

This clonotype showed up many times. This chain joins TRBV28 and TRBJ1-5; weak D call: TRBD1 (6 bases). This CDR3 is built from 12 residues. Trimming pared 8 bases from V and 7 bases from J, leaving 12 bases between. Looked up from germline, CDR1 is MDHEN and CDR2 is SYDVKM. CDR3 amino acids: CASGWGRQPQHF. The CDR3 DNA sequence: TGTGCCAGCGGGTGGGGGCGCCAGCCCCAGCATTTT.

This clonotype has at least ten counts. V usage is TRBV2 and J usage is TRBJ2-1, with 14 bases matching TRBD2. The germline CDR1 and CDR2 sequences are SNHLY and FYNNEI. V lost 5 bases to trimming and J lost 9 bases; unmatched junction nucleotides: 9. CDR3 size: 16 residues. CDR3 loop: CASSPGLAGGLSEQFF. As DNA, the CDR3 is TGTGCCAGCAGTCCCGGACTAGCGGGGGGCCTAAGTGAGCAGTTCTTC.

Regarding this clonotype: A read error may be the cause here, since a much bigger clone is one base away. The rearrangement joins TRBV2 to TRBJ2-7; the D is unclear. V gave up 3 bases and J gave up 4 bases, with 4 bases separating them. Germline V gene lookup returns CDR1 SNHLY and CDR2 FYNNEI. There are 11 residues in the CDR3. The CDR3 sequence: CASSEVYEQYF. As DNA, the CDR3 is TGTGCCAGCAGTGAGGTATACGAGCAGTACTTC.

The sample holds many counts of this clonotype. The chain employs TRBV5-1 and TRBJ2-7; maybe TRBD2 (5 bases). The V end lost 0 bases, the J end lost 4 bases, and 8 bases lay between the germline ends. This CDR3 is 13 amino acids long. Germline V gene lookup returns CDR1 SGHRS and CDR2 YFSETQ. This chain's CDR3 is CASSLVGEYEQYF. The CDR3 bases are TGCGCCAGCAGCTTGGTCGGGGAGTACGAGCAGTACTTC.

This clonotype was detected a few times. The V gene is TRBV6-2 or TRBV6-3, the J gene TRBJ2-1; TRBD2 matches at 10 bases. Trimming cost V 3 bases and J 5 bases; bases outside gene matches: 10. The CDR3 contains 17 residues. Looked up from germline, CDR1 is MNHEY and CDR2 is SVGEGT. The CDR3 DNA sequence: TGTGCCAGCAGTTATTTGGGCCTAGCGGGGGTCAACAATGAGCAGTTCTTC. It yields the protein CASSYLGLAGVNNEQFF.